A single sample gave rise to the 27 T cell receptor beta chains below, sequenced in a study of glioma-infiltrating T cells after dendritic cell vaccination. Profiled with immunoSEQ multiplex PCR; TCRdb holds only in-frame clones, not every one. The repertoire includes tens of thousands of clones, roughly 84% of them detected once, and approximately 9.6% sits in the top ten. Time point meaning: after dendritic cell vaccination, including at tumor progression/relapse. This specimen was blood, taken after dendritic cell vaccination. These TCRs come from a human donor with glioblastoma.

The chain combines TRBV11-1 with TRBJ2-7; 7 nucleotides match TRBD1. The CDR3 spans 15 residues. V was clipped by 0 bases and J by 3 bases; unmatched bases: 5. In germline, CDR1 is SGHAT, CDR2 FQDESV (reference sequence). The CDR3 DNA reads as TGTGCCAGCAGCTTAGCGGTCCGGGACAGCTACGAGCAGTACTTC. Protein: CASSLAVRDSYEQYF.

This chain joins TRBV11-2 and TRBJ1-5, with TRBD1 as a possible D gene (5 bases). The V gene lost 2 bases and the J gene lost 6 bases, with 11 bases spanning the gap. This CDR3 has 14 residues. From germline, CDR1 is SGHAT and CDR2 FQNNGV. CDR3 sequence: CASSLSGGTQPQHF. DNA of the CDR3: TGTGCCAGCAGCTTAAGTGGCGGGACTCAGCCCCAGCATTTT.

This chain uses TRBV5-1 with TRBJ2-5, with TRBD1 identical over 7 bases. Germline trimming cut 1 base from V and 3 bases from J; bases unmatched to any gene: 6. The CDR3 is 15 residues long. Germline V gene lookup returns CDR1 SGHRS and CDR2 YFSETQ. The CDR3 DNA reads TGCGCCAGCAGCTTGTCGCCGACAGGGAAAGAGACCCAGTACTTC. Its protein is CASSLSPTGKETQYF.

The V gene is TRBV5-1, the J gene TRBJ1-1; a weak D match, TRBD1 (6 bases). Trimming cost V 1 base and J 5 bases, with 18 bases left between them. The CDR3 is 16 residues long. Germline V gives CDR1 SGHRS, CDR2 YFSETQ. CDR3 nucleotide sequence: TGCGCCAGCAGCTTGTCGGTTGGGGGCAGATGGACTGAAGCTTTCTTT. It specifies CASSLSVGGRWTEAFF.

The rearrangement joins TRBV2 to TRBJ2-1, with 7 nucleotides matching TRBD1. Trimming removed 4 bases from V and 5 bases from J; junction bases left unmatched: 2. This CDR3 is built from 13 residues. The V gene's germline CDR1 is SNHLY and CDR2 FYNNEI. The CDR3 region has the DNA TGTGCCAGCAGTGGAGGGGGCCACAATGAGCAGTTCTTC. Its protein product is CASSGGGHNEQFF.

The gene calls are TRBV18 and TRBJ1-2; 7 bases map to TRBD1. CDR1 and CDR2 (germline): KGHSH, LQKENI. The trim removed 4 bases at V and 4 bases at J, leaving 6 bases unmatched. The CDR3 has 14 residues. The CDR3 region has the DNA TGTGCCAGCTCACGACTAGGACAGGTCTATGGCTACACCTTC. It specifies CASSRLGQVYGYTF. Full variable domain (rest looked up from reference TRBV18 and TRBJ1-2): NAGVMQNPRHLVRRRGQEARLRCSPMKGHSHVYWYRQLPEEGLKFMVYLQKENIIDESGMPKERFSAEFPKEGPSILRIQQVVRGDSAAYFCASSRLGQVYGYTFGSGTRLTVV.

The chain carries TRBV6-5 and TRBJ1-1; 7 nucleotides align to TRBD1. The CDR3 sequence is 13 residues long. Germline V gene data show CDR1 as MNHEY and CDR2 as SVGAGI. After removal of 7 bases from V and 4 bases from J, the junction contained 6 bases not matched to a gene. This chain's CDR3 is CASNTGVGTEAFF. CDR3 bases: TGTGCCAGCAACACAGGGGTCGGCACTGAAGCTTTCTTT.

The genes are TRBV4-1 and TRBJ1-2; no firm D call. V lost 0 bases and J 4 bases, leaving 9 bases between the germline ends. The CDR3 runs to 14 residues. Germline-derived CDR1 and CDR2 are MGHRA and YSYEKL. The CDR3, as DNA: TGCGCCAGCAGCCAAGATAACTACTCCTATGGCTACACCTTC. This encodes CASSQDNYSYGYTF.

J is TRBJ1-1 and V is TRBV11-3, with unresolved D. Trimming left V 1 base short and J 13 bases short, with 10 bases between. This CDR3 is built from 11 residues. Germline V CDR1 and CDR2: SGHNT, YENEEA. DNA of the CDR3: TGTGCCAGCAGCTTAGGGAGTGTTGGTTTCTTT. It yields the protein CASSLGSVGFF. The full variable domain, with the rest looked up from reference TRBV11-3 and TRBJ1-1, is EAGVVQSPRYKIIEKKQPVAFWCNPISGHNTLYWYLQNLGQGPELLIRYENEEAVDDSQLPKDRFSAERLKGVDSTLKIQPAELGDSAVYLCASSLGSVGFFGQGTRLTVV.

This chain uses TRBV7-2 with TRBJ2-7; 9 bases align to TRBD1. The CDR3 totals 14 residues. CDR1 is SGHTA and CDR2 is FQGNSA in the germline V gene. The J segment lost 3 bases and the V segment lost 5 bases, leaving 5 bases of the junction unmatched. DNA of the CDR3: TGTGCCAGCAGCCCCGGGACAGGGAACTACGAGCAGTACTTC. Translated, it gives CASSPGTGNYEQYF.

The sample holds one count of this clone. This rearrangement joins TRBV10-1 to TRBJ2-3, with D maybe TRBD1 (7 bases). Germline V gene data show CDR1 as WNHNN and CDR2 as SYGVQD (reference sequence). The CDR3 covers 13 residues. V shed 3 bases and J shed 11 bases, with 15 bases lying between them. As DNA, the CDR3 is TGCGCCAGCAGTGAAGACAGGGACTTTAAGCAGTATTTT. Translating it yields CASSEDRDFKQYF.

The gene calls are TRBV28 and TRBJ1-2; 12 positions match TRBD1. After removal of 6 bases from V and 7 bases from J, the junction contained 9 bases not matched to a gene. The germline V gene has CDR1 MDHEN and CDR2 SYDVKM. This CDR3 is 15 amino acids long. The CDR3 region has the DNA TGTGCCAGCAGACCTCCGGGACAGGGGGCGGGTGGCTACACCTTC. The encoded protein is CASRPPGQGAGGYTF.

DNA for the CDR3: TGTGCCAGTAGCCCGGCGGCCACCGGCGAGCAGTACTTC. Translation: CASSPAATGEQYF. The chain joins TRBV19 to TRBJ2-7; D is unclear. The CDR3 consists of 13 residues. CDR1 is LNHDA and CDR2 is SQIVND in the germline V gene (reference sequence). Deletions cut 6 bases from V and 6 bases from J, with 15 bases between.

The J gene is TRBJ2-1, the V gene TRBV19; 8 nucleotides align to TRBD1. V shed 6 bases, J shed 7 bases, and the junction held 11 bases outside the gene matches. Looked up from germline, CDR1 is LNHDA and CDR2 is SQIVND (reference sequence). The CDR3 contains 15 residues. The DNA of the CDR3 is TGTGCCAGTAGCACACAGGGGGGTGTTCGGAATGAGCAGTTCTTC. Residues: CASSTQGGVRNEQFF.

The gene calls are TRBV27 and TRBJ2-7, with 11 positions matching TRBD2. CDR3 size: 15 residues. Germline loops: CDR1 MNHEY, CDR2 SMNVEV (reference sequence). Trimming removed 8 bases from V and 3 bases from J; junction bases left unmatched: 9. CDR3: CASRRGTSGNYEQYF. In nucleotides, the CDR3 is TGTGCCAGCCGTCGCGGGACTAGCGGAAACTACGAGCAGTACTTC.

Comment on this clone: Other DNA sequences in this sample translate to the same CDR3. DNA for the CDR3: TGTGCCTCAAAGAGGCCGTACGGAAATTCACCCCTCCACTTT. The encoded protein is CASKRPYGNSPLHF. The V gene is TRBV30, the J gene TRBJ1-6; D is unresolved. The CDR3 loop spans 14 amino acids. Germline-derived CDR1 and CDR2 are GTSNPN and SVGIG (reference sequence). V was pared by 7 bases and J by 7 bases, with 17 bases between.

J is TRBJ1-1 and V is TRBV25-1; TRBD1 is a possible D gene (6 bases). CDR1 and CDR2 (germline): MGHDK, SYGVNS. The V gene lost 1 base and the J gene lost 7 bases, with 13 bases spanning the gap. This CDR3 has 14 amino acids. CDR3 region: CASSELSGAGEAFF. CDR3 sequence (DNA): TGTGCCAGCAGTGAATTATCAGGGGCTGGTGAAGCTTTCTTT.

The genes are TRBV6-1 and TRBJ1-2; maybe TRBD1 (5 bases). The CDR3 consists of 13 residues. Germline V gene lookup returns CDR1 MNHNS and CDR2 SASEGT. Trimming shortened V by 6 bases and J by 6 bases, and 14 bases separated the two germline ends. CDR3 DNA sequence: TGTGCCAGCAGACAGGTTGTTACCGATGGCTACACCTTC. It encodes CASRQVVTDGYTF.

The CDR3: CASHYTSNYGYTF. For the CDR3, the DNA is TGTGCCAGCCACTATACGTCTAACTATGGCTACACCTTC. The chain couples TRBV5-6 to TRBJ1-2; no firm D call. The CDR3 runs to 13 residues. V gave up 7 bases and J gave up 0 bases, with 10 bases separating them. CDR1 and CDR2 from the germline V gene are SGHDT and YYEEEE.

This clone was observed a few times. The DNA for the CDR3 is TGTGCTACCTCCCGGGGGGGGGCGAACACCGGGGAGCTGTTTTTT. This translates into CATSRGGANTGELFF. V is TRBV12-5 and J is TRBJ2-2; 8 bases match TRBD2. This CDR3 is 15 amino acids long. The V segment lost 10 bases and the J segment 0 bases; nucleotides outside the gene matches: 7. The germline V gene has CDR1 LGHNT and CDR2 FRNRAP.

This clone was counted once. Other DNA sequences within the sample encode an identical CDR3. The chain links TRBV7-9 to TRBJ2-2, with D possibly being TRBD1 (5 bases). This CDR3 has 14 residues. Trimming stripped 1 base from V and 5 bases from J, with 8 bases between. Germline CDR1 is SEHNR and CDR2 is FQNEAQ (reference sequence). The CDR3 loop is CASSLDRRTGELFF. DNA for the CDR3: TGTGCCAGCAGCTTAGACAGGCGAACCGGGGAGCTGTTTTTT.

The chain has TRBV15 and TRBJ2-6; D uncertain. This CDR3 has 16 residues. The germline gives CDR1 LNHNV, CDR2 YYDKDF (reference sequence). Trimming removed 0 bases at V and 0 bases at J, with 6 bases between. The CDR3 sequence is CATSREYGSGANVLTF. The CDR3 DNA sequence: TGTGCCACCAGCAGAGAGTACGGCTCTGGGGCCAACGTCCTGACTTTC.

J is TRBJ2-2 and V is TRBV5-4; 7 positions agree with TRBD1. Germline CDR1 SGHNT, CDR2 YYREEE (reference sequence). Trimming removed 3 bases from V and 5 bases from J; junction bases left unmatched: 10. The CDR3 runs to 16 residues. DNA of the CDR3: TGTGCCAGCAGCTCCGCTGGTGACAGGGTAACCGGGGAGCTGTTTTTT. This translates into CASSSAGDRVTGELFF.

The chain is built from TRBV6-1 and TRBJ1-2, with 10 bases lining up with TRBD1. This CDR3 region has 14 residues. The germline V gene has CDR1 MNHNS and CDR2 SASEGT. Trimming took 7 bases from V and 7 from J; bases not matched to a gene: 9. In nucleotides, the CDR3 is TGTGCCAGCACTCCGACCTGGACAGGGGGTGGCTACACCTTC. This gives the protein CASTPTWTGGGYTF.

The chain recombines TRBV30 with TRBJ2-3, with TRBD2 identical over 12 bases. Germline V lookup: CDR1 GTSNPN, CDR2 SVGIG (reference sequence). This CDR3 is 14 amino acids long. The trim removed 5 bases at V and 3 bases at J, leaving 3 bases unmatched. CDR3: CAWELAGGTDTQYF. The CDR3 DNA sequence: TGTGCCTGGGAACTAGCGGGGGGTACAGATACGCAGTATTTT.

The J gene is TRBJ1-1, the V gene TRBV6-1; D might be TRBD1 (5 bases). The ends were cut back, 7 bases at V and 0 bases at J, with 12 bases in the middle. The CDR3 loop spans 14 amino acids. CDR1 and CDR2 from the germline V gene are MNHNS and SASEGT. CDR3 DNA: TGTGCCAGCACCCCAGGGTGGATGAACACTGAAGCTTTCTTT. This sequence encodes CASTPGWMNTEAFF.

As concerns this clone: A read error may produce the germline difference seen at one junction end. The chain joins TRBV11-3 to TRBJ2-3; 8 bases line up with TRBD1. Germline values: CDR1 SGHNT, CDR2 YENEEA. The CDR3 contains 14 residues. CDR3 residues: CASSLDRGRDTQYF. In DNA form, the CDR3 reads TGTGCCAGCAGCCTAGACAGGGGACGGGATACGCAGTATTTT.